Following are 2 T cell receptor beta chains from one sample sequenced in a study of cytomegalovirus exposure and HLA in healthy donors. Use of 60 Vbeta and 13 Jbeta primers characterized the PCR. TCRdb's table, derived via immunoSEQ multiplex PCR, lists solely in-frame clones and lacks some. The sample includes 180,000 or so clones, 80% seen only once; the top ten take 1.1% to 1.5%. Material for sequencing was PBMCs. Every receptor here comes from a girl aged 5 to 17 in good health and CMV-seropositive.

The CDR3 spells CASSAEPGHIYEQYF. The CDR3 DNA is TGCGCCAGCAGCGCTGAACCGGGACACATCTACGAGCAGTACTTC. J is TRBJ2-7 and V is TRBV5-1; maybe TRBD1 (6 bases). The V gene's germline CDR1 is SGHRS and CDR2 YFSETQ. The CDR3 sequence is 15 residues long. Trimming took 4 bases from V and 3 from J, leaving 17 bases between them.

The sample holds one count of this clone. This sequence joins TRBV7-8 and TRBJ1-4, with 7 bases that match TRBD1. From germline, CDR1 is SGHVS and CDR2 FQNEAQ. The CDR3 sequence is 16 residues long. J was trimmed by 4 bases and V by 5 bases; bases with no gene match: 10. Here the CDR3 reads CASSPAGQEFNEKLFF. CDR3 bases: TGTGCCAGCAGCCCGGCCGGACAGGAGTTTAATGAAAAACTGTTTTTT. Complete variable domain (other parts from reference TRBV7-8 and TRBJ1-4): GAGVSQSPRYKVAKRGQDVALRCDPISGHVSLFWYQQALGQGPEFLTYFQNEAQLDKSGLPSDRFFAERPEGSVSTLKIQRTQQEDSAVYLCASSPAGQEFNEKLFFGSGTQLSVL.